These 21 T cell receptor beta chains were all obtained from the same sample, sequenced in a study of T cells in narcolepsy. The assay was immunoSEQ multiplex PCR, and TCRdb's table has in-frame clones only and misses some. The sample holds 25,000 to 35,000 clones, 79% seen once. The sequencing sample was made of memory (CD45RA-) CD4+ T cells from blood. These receptors were taken from a human donor in good health.

The gene calls are TRBV7-9 and TRBJ1-1; D uncertain. The V gene lost 0 bases and the J gene lost 1 base, with 6 bases spanning the gap. The CDR3 is 14 amino acids. CDR1 is SEHNR, CDR2 FQNEAQ, per germline (reference sequence). The CDR3 loop reads CASSLAARNTEAFF. CDR3 bases: TGTGCCAGCAGCTTAGCTGCAAGGAACACTGAAGCTTTCTTT.

This clone was counted between two and nine times. The rearrangement joins TRBV6-5 to TRBJ2-5, with 10 bases aligning to TRBD2. The V gene end was trimmed by 4 bases and the J gene end by 4 bases; junction bases not matched to a gene: 6. Germline CDR1 and CDR2: MNHEY and SVGAGI. The CDR3 totals 15 residues. For the CDR3, the DNA is TGTGCCAGCAGTTTGTTAGCGGGAGGCGTAGAGACCCAGTACTTC. The encoded protein is CASSLLAGGVETQYF.

This CDR3 reads CASSTTGGEHLYEQYF. The CDR3 DNA sequence: TGTGCCAGTAGTACTACAGGGGGCGAGCACCTCTACGAGCAGTACTTC. This chain links TRBV19 with TRBJ2-7, with 9 nucleotides matching TRBD1. Looked up from germline, CDR1 is LNHDA and CDR2 is SQIVND (reference sequence). This CDR3 has 16 amino acids. Trimming took 4 bases from V and 3 from J; bases not matched to a gene: 10.

The chain recombines TRBV18 with TRBJ2-2; D not certain. CDR1 is KGHSH and CDR2 is LQKENI in the germline V gene. This CDR3 has 15 amino acids. V lost 6 bases, J lost 1 base, and 12 bases lay in between. The CDR3: CASSRPAMNTGELFF. In DNA form, the CDR3 reads TGTGCCAGCTCGCGCCCGGCGATGAACACCGGGGAGCTGTTTTTT.

The J gene is TRBJ2-7, the V gene TRBV4-2; the match to TRBD2 covers 8 bases. Germline-derived CDR1 and CDR2 are LGHNA and YNFKEQ. Losses at the gene ends were 1 base for V and 6 bases for J; bases not matched to a gene: 5. This CDR3 region has 14 residues. The CDR3 sequence is CASSQAGGTSEQYF. The CDR3 DNA reads as TGTGCCAGCAGCCAAGCGGGGGGGACGTCCGAGCAGTACTTC.

The V and J genes are TRBV6-1 and TRBJ2-7; D tentatively reads TRBD1 or TRBD2 (5 bases each). Germline assignment: CDR1 MNHNS and CDR2 SASEGT. CDR3 length equals 13 residues. The V end lost 5 bases, the J end lost 7 bases, and 15 bases lay between the germline ends. The CDR3 region is CASSPGWGGEQYF. CDR3 sequence (DNA): TGTGCCAGCAGTCCGGGGTGGGGCGGGGAGCAGTACTTC.

This chain links TRBV28 with TRBJ2-3; D remains ambiguous. The V and J ends lost 4 bases and 1 base respectively, with 6 bases between them. This CDR3 has 13 amino acids. The germline gives CDR1 MDHEN, CDR2 SYDVKM. The CDR3 sequence: CASSSQGTDTQYF. DNA of the CDR3: TGTGCCAGCAGTTCCCAAGGCACAGATACGCAGTATTTT.

The J gene is TRBJ1-1, the V gene TRBV19; 8 bases fit TRBD1. The CDR3 is 17 residues long. CDR1 and CDR2 (germline): LNHDA, SQIVND (reference sequence). V was pared by 1 base and J by 0 bases, with 7 bases of the junction left unmatched. DNA for the CDR3: TGTGCCAGTAGTATAGTCAGGGGGCGGAAAATGAACACTGAAGCTTTCTTT. Its translation is CASSIVRGRKMNTEAFF.

This chain links TRBV4-1 with TRBJ2-7, with 11 bases aligning to TRBD2. This CDR3 is built from 18 residues. The V gene end was trimmed by 1 base and the J gene end by 6 bases; junction bases not matched to a gene: 14. CDR1 and CDR2 from the germline V gene are MGHRA and YSYEKL. CDR3 protein: CASSQVFSSGRPASEQYF. CDR3 DNA sequence: TGCGCCAGCAGCCAAGTATTTTCTAGCGGGAGGCCCGCGTCCGAGCAGTACTTC.

The rearrangement joins TRBV19 to TRBJ2-6, with D possibly matching TRBD2 (5 bases). The germline V and J ends were trimmed by 6 bases and 4 bases, with 10 bases remaining between them. The CDR3 is 14 residues long. Germline V gene sequence: CDR1 LNHDA, CDR2 SQIVND (reference sequence). In DNA, the CDR3 is TGTGCCAGTAGATCAACGGGAGGGGCCAACGTCCTGACTTTC. Protein product: CASRSTGGANVLTF.

CDR3 residues: CASSPGGVGFYEQYF. In DNA, the CDR3 is TGTGCCAGTAGTCCCGGGGGGGTAGGATTTTACGAGCAGTACTTC. This rearrangement joins TRBV19 to TRBJ2-7; 8 bases line up with TRBD2. Looked up from germline, CDR1 is LNHDA and CDR2 is SQIVND (reference sequence). This CDR3 is built from 15 residues. V dropped 5 bases and J dropped 4; count of bases not matched to a gene: 10.

J is TRBJ2-7 and V is TRBV5-1, with 10 bases fitting TRBD2. The CDR3 length is 15 residues. With V trimmed by 4 bases and J by 7 bases, 11 bases remained unmatched. CDR1 and CDR2 (germline): SGHRS, YFSETQ. DNA of the CDR3: TGCGCCAGCAGCGGCTTCCTAGCGGGAGTCGGAGAGCAGTACTTC. The encoded protein is CASSGFLAGVGEQYF.

The chain has TRBV6-1 and TRBJ1-5; perhaps TRBD1 as D (6 bases). The ends were cut back, 7 bases at V and 3 bases at J, with 13 bases in the middle. CDR1 and CDR2 from the germline V gene are MNHNS and SASEGT. CDR3 length: 14 amino acids. In nucleotides, the CDR3 is TGTGCCAGCACGGATCCAGGGGCCAATCAGCCCCAGCATTTT. Amino acid sequence: CASTDPGANQPQHF.

Worth noting for this clone: A far larger clone is off by one base, so a read error is likely. The chain employs TRBV18 and TRBJ1-1, with TRBD1 matching 8 bases. After removal of 3 bases from V and 6 bases from J, the junction contained 9 bases not matched to a gene. Germline V gene sequence: CDR1 KGHSH, CDR2 LQKENI. The CDR3 consists of 15 residues. CDR3 coding DNA: TGTGCCAGCTCACCGTTTTCAGGGGGCGGGGCTGAAGCTTTCTTT. Translation gives CASSPFSGGGAEAFF.

In this sample, this clone turned up a few times. The gene calls are TRBV4-1 and TRBJ2-7; 10 nucleotides match TRBD2. Looked up from germline, CDR1 is MGHRA and CDR2 is YSYEKL. The V gene end was trimmed by 4 bases and the J gene end by 2 bases; junction bases not matched to a gene: 5. The CDR3 totals 15 residues. In nucleotides, the CDR3 is TGCGCCAGCAGCCTCAGTCTAGCGGGAGCCTACGAGCAGTACTTC. The encoded protein is CASSLSLAGAYEQYF.

This clone was seen a handful of times. V and J are TRBV18 and TRBJ1-2, with a possible D match to TRBD1 (6 bases). With 0 bases removed from V and 5 bases from J, the gap between germline ends came to 7 bases. Germline V gives CDR1 KGHSH, CDR2 LQKENI. The CDR3 length is 13 residues. This CDR3 reads CASSPPGGYGYTF. CDR3 sequence (DNA): TGTGCCAGCTCACCACCAGGGGGGTATGGCTACACCTTC. The entire variable domain, with the rest obtained from reference TRBV18 and TRBJ1-2, is as follows: NAGVMQNPRHLVRRRGQEARLRCSPMKGHSHVYWYRQLPEEGLKFMVYLQKENIIDESGMPKERFSAEFPKEGPSILRIQQVVRGDSAAYFCASSPPGGYGYTFGSGTRLTVV.

The rearrangement joins TRBV27 to TRBJ2-5; TRBD2 agrees at 10 bases. The CDR3 extends over 15 amino acids. Losses at the gene ends were 10 bases for V and 7 bases for J; bases not matched to a gene: 15. Germline V gene data show CDR1 as MNHEY and CDR2 as SMNVEV (reference sequence). For the CDR3, the DNA is TGTGCCACCGAACCCCAAGCGGGGGGGCGGGGGACCCAGTACTTC. Protein: CATEPQAGGRGTQYF.

The chain couples TRBV7-8 to TRBJ2-1, with TRBD2 matching 12 bases. Looked up from germline, CDR1 is SGHVS and CDR2 is FQNEAQ. J lost 5 bases, V lost 1 base, and 3 bases had no gene match. This CDR3 has 16 residues. The DNA of the CDR3 is TGTGCCAGCAGCTTAGTCGGGACTAGCGGGCACAATGAGCAGTTCTTC. This translates into CASSLVGTSGHNEQFF.

The chain recombines TRBV15 with TRBJ2-2; 9 positions agree with TRBD2. This CDR3 contains 16 residues. V lost 3 bases, J lost 2 bases, and 4 bases stayed unmatched. Germline lookup yields CDR1 LNHNV and CDR2 YYDKDF (reference sequence). The DNA for the CDR3 is TGTGCCACCAGCAGTAGACTAGCGGTTAACACCGGGGAGCTGTTTTTT. Encoded protein: CATSSRLAVNTGELFF.

This clone was detected once. J is TRBJ2-1 and V is TRBV2; 8 nucleotides line up with TRBD1. This CDR3 is 19 amino acids long. Trimming cost V 4 bases and J 9 bases; bases outside gene matches: 23. CDR1 and CDR2 (germline): SNHLY, FYNNEI. The chain's CDR3 is CASSVPRAGGVPHASEQFF. The CDR3 region has the DNA TGTGCCAGCAGTGTCCCCAGGGCAGGGGGCGTCCCCCACGCGTCTGAGCAGTTCTTC.

This clone has a handful of counts. V and J are TRBV28 and TRBJ1-5, with TRBD1 identical over 9 bases. CDR1 and CDR2 from the germline V gene are MDHEN and SYDVKM. The CDR3 is made up of 15 amino acids. Trimming removed 6 bases from V and 0 bases from J; junction bases left unmatched: 3. CDR3 region: CASRQTGGSNQPQHF. The CDR3 coding sequence is TGTGCCAGCAGACAGACAGGGGGTAGCAATCAGCCCCAGCATTTT.